The source of this T cell receptor beta chain is a study of T-cell reconstitution after alpha-beta-depleted transplantation in children. Points from the study as a whole: Most T-cell counts and diversity one year after the transplant came from T cells that were newly produced. After transplant, at about two months, alpha-beta T cells were reportedly derived from several hundred expanded graft clones.

Preparation of the TCRbeta library was carried out with unique molecular identifiers. TCRdb independently ran MiXCR on the PCR reads; one entry per CDR3 protein. The data contain approximately 430,000 distinct CDR3 sequences, 15% to 20% of them seen just once; the ten biggest clones take up around 30%. This clonotype came up a few times. Its antigen is undetermined. CDR3 length: 15 amino acids. V lost 5 bases and J lost 2; bases outside the gene matches: 8. Germline V gives CDR1 SGHRS, CDR2 YFSETQ. The chain joins TRBV5-1 to TRBJ2-3; 7 nucleotides agree with TRBD1. The receptor's source is a boy under three years old who had a stem cell transplant for Wiskott-Aldrich syndrome, so the T cells may come from the graft donor. The starting material was PBMCs, mostly from graft donor cells, obtained 360 days after TCRalphabeta/CD19-depleted stem cell transplant. The CDR3 here is CASRGFQGVTDTQYF. The CDR3 DNA reads TGCGCCAGCAGGGGCTTCCAGGGGGTCACAGATACGCAGTATTTT.